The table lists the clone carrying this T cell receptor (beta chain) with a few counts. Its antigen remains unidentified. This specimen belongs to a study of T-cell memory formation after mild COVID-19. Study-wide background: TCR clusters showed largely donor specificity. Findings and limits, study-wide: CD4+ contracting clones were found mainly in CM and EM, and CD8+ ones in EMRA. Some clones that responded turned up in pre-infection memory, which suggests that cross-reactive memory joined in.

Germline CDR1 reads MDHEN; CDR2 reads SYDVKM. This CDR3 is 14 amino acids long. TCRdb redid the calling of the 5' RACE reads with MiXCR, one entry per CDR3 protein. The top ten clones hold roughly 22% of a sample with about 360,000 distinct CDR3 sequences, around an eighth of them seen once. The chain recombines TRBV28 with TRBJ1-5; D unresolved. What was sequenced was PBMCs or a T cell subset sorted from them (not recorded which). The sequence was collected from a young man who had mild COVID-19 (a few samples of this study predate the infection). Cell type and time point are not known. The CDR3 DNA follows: TGTGCAGCAGCCGCCGTGGCCGAACGTCAGCCCCAGCATTTT. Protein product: CAAAAVAERQPQHF.